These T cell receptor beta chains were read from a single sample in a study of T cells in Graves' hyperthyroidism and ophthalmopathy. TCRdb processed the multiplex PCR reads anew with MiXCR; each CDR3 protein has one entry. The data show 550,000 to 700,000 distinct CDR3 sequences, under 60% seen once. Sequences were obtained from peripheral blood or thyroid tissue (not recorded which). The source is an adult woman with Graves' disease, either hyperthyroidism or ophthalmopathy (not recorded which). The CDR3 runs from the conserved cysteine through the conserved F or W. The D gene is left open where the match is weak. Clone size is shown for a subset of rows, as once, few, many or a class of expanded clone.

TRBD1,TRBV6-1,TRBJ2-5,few,TGTGCCAGCAGGGGGGACAGGGATCAAGAGACCCAGTACTTC,CASRGDRDQETQYF
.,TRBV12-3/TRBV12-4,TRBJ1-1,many,TGTGCCAGTCTAAGGGGGGGGGTGAACACTGAAGCTTTCTTT,CASLRGGVNTEAFF
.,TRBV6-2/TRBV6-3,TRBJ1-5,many,TGTGCCAGCAGTTCAAGGGTCAGAATTCAGCCCCAGCATTTT,CASSSRVRIQPQHF
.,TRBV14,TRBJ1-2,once,TGTGCCAGCAGCCAAGAGGCGGTGACAGCTTATGGCTACACCTTC,CASSQEAVTAYGYTF
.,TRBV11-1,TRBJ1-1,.,TGTGCCAGCAGCCGGGTGGGGGGCAACACTGAAGCTTTCTTT,CASSRVGGNTEAFF
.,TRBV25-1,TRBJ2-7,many,TGTGCCAGCAGTGAATCCCTCGGATCCTACGAGCAGTACTTC,CASSESLGSYEQYF
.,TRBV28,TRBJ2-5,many,TGTGCCAGCAGACAACAGGGAAGAGAGACCCAGTACTTC,CASRQQGRETQYF
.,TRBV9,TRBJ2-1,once,TGTGCCAGCAGCGTAGCGGGTTGGGCTAGCGTGTACAATGAGCAGTTCTTC,CASSVAGWASVYNEQFF
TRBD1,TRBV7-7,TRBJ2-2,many,TGTGCTAGCAGCCTCCACAGGGGAACGGCCGGGGAGCTGTTTTTT,CASSLHRGTAGELFF
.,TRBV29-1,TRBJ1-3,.,TGCAGCTTAGTAGGGTGGAGCTCTGGAAACACCATATATTTT,CSLVGWSSGNTIYF
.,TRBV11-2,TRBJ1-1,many,TGTGCCAGCAGCCCCGAAACAATGAACACTGAAGCTTTCTTT,CASSPETMNTEAFF
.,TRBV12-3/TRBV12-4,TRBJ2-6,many,TGTGCCAGCAGCCCCAGGTGGGACTCTGGGGCCAACGTCCTGACTTTC,CASSPRWDSGANVLTF
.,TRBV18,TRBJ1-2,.,TGTGCCAGCTCACACACGGTCGACGGACCTGGATGGGAATATGGCTACACCTTC,CASSHTVDGPGWEYGYTF
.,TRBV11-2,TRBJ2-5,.,TGTGCCAGCAGCCAAGATAGAGGGGTAGGGGAGACCCAGTACTTC,CASSQDRGVGETQYF
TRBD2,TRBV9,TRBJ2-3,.,TGTGCCAGCAGTCAGAGCGGGAGTCATGGAGATACGCAGTATTTT,CASSQSGSHGDTQYF
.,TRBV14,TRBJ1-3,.,TGTGCCAGCAGCCAGAGGACGGGTGGCTCTGGAAACACCATATATTTT,CASSQRTGGSGNTIYF
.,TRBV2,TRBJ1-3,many,TGTGCCAGCAGCGGGGAGGGAAACACCATATATTTT,CASSGEGNTIYF
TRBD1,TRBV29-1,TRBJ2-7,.,TGCAGCGTCCTCGCCTCCCCCGGGACAGATTACGAGCAGTACTTC,CSVLASPGTDYEQYF
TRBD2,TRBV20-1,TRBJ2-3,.,TGCAGTCCTAGGTCATACTCGCGGGGGGACACAGATACGCAGTATTTT,CSPRSYSRGDTDTQYF
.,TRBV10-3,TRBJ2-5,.,TGTGCCATCAGTCCGGGGGTGGGCGGGGAAGAGACCCAGTACTTC,CAISPGVGGEETQYF
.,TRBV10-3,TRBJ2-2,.,TGTGCCACCCGGACCTACCCGAACACCGGGGAGCTGTTTTTT,CATRTYPNTGELFF
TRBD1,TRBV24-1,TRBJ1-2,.,TGCGCCACCAGCGGAGGGACCGGGACAGGGCATGGCTACACCTTC,CATSGGTGTGHGYTF
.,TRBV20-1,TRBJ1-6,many,TGCAGTGCTATCTCCGGGAGGGTCGATTCACCCCTCCACTTT,CSAISGRVDSPLHF
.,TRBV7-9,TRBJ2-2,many,TGTGCCAGCAGCCTCCGTGGTGGGGGGACCGGGGAGCTGTTTTTT,CASSLRGGGTGELFF
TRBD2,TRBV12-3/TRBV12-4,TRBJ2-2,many,TGTGCCAGCAGTTTTGGGACTAGCTTCCCCGGGGAGCTGTTTTTT,CASSFGTSFPGELFF
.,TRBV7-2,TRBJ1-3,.,TGTGCCAGCAGTGCGGGACTAGTCACCATATATTTT,CASSAGLVTIYF
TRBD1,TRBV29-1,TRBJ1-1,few,TGCAGCTTAGGTTATCCGGGACAGAAGAACACTGAAGCTTTCTTT,CSLGYPGQKNTEAFF
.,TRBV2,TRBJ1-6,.,TGTGCCAGCAGTGAGGGACAAGTATATAATTCACCCCTCCACTTT,CASSEGQVYNSPLHF
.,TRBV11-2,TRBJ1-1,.,TGTGCCAGCAGCCCCGCGGGGGGCTTCACTGAAGCTTTCTTT,CASSPAGGFTEAFF
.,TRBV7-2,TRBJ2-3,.,TGTGCCAGCAGCGGTTGGCCACACGATACGCAGTATTTT,CASSGWPHDTQYF
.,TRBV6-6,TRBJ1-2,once,TGTGCCAGCAGTCTCCGCACGGGCAGCCCCTCTGGAAACACCTTC,CASSLRTGSPSGNTF
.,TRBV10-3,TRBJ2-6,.,TGTGCCACCACAGGATCCTCTGGGGCCAACGTCCTGACTTTC,CATTGSSGANVLTF
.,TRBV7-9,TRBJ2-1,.,TGTGCCAGCACCTCAGGGCTCCCCTCGCAGTTCTTC,CASTSGLPSQFF
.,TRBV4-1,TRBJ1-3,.,TGCGCCAGCAGCCATCCGAAGGCGAAGTCTGGAAACACCATATATTTT,CASSHPKAKSGNTIYF
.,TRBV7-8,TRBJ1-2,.,TGTGCCAGCAGCTTGCGGCTCGCATATGGCTACACCTTC,CASSLRLAYGYTF
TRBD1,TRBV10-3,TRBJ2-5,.,TGTGCCACCAGTATACAGGGGCTGCAAGAGACCCAGTACTTC,CATSIQGLQETQYF
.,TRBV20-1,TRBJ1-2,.,TGCAGTGCCAGATCCGGGACGTCCGGAAACACCTTC,CSARSGTSGNTF